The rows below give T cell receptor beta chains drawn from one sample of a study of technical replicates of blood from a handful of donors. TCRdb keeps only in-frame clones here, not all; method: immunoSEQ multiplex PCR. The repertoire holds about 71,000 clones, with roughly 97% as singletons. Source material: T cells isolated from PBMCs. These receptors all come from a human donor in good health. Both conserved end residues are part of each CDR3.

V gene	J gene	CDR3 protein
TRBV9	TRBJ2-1	CASSPAPMGSEQFF
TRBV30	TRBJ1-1	CAWSVIGGLLPGDTEAFF
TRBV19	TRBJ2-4	CASMLAGDIIQYF
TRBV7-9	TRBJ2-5	CASSTKVAGVQETQYF
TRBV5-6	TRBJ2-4	CASSYGTGVLGNIQYF
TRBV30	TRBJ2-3	CAWSRTRPDTQYF
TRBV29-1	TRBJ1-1	CSVWDRGTEAFF
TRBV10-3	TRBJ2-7	CASTEGLILSSYEQYF
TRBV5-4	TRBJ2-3	CASSLAFAQYF
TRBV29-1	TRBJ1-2	CSAREGAFPAPNYGYTF
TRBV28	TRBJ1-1	CASSLTKNTEAFF
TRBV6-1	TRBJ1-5	CASSAEGVLNQPQHF
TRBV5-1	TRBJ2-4	CASSVDSSAQNIQYF
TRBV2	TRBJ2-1	CASTRSSYNEQFF
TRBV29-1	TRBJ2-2	CSVDTGTGWTGELFF
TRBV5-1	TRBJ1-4	CASSVLRGTRREKLFF
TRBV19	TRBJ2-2	CASSIRVGLAGVRSTGELFF
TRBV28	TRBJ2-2	CASSVATRGTGELFF
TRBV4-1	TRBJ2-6	CASSQPGLVISGANVLTF
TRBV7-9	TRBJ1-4	CASTSTAGNNEKLFF
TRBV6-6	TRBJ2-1	CASRPPASDEQFF
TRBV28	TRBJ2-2	CASSLIREGAGELFF